These 3 T cell receptor beta chains share one sample of origin, sequenced in a study of CD8 T cells in Susac syndrome. Random hexamers were used to reverse transcribe the RNA input (roughly 0.5 to 1 ug). TCRdb fed the immunoSEQ multiplex PCR reads into MiXCR, producing one record per CDR3 protein. The table shows 95,000 to 150,000 distinct CDR3 sequences, with roughly 95% occurring only once. Input material: CD4+ T cells from PBMCs. The receptors come from a human donor with Susac syndrome.

This clonotype was detected only a few times. The V and J genes are TRBV4-2 and TRBJ2-7; D uncertain. Germline assignment: CDR1 LGHNA and CDR2 YNFKEQ. This CDR3 spans 12 amino acids. The V end lost 3 bases, the J end lost 2 bases, and 5 bases lay between the germline ends. CDR3 sequence reads: CASSQGPYEQYF. The CDR3 DNA sequence: TGTGCCAGCAGCCAGGGTCCCTACGAGCAGTACTTC.

This chain uses TRBV20-1 with TRBJ2-5; 8 positions match TRBD2. The V gene's germline CDR1 is DFQATT and CDR2 SNEGSKA (reference sequence). Unmatched junction bases numbered 13, after V lost 2 bases and J lost 5 bases. CDR3 length: 16 amino acids. The CDR3 bases are TGCAGTGCTAGATTTCCAGCCGGGGGGGGCGCGGAGACCCAGTACTTC. Residues: CSARFPAGGGAETQYF.

V usage is TRBV25-1 and J usage is TRBJ1-2, with D hard to call. The V end lost 2 bases, the J end lost 4 bases, and 5 bases lay between the germline ends. CDR3 length equals 12 residues. The germline V gene has CDR1 MGHDK and CDR2 SYGVNS. CDR3 amino acids: CASSEGGYGYTF. In DNA form, the CDR3 reads TGTGCCAGCAGTGAAGGTGGCTATGGCTACACCTTC.